One sample yielded the 4 T cell receptor beta chains listed below, sequenced in a study of CD8+CD57+ T cells in acquired aplastic anemia. TCR beta VDJ and CDR3 profiling used genomic DNA as template. TCRdb re-called the reads through MiXCR, storing one row per CDR3 protein. This table has over 150,000 distinct CDR3 sequences, just under 45% appearing once. The sequenced material came from sorted CD4+, CD8+, or CD8+CD57+ T cells (not recorded which) from PBMCs. All receptors come from a human donor in good health.

The V call is TRBV10-1, the J call TRBJ1-1; no clear D gene. The CDR3 runs 12 residues. The V end was cut by 2 bases, the J end by 7 bases, with 8 bases between. From germline, CDR1 is WNHNN and CDR2 SYGVQD (reference sequence). The CDR3 spells CASSEGVGEAFF. The CDR3 DNA sequence: TGCGCCAGCAGTGAGGGTGTTGGTGAAGCTTTCTTT.

This clonotype was counted ten times or more. The V and J genes are TRBV7-8 and TRBJ2-1; perhaps TRBD2 as D (6 bases). V was shortened by 5 bases and J by 6 bases, with 11 bases between the two germline ends. Germline assignment: CDR1 SGHVS and CDR2 FQNEAQ. This CDR3 has 13 residues. CDR3 protein: CASSPRGANEQFF. The CDR3 DNA sequence: TGTGCCAGCAGCCCGCGCGGGGCCAATGAGCAGTTCTTC.

In its sample, this clonotype was seen many times. The chain uses TRBV7-8 and TRBJ1-3; D is ambiguous. The CDR3 has 15 residues. Trimming left V 5 bases short and J 0 bases short, with 11 bases between. Germline V lookup: CDR1 SGHVS, CDR2 FQNEAQ. CDR3 sequence (DNA): TGTGCCAGCAGCCTAGGACGGATCTCTGGAAACACCATATATTTT. Amino acids: CASSLGRISGNTIYF.

This chain links TRBV2 with TRBJ1-2, with D maybe TRBD1 (5 bases). V lost 4 bases to trimming and J lost 12 bases, with 18 bases between them. Germline assignment: CDR1 SNHLY and CDR2 FYNNEI. CDR3 length equals 13 residues. The CDR3 nucleotides read TGTGCCAGCAGTGGTCGGCCGACCCAGGGCCACACCTTC. Its protein is CASSGRPTQGHTF.